This T cell receptor (beta chain) was sequenced during a study of blood T cells in healthy people across ages. Study-wide results and caveats: More naive CD4+ cells and higher diversity were found in long-lived than in aged donors. While age rose, TCR beta diversity per million T cells dropped in a roughly linear way. When one million T cells were used, diversity estimates were thought to be underestimates.

To note about this clonotype: The antigen is not known.

A second PCR of about 6 to 11 cycles used a sample-barcoded 5' primer and a J-beta primer mix. One entry per CDR3 protein results from TCRdb running MiXCR on the 5' RACE reads. The profile covers some 930,000 distinct CDR3 sequences, with just under 30% appearing a single time and 10% taken by the ten largest. This CDR3 is built from 13 residues. Trimming took 0 bases from V and 10 from J, leaving 11 bases between them. Germline CDR1 and CDR2: SGDLS and YYNGEE. This sample also appeared in a second study, on T cells of mothers and their children. As that study records: The study recruited three healthy Caucasian mothers and their six children as donors.

Sequenced input: blood. The clonotype was recovered from a woman aged 35 to 49 in good health. The V gene is TRBV9, the J gene TRBJ2-1; D unclear. The CDR3 nucleotides read TGTGCCAGCAGCGTAGAGGGTTTGGGCGAGCAGTTCTTC. Translation gives CASSVEGLGEQFF.